This T cell receptor beta chain stems from a study of OX40 agonist ivuxolimab in advanced cancers. Looking at the study overall: Ivuxolimab, an agonist antibody against OX40 (CD134), was given to patients. Head and neck, renal cell, melanoma or hepatocellular carcinoma were the cancers that dose-escalation patients had. It was permissible to have had prior anti-PD-1, anti-PD-L1 or anti-CTLA-4 therapy, and around 40% had some. Three patients, one with hepatocellular carcinoma and two with cutaneous melanoma, achieved partial responses.

Sequencing used immunoSEQ multiplex PCR; TCRdb keeps in-frame clones, though not all of them. Here the sample spans about 96,000 clones, around 80% being singletons. The clonotype was recovered from an adult with an advanced solid tumor such as melanoma, head and neck, liver or kidney cancer. Sample: CD4+ or CD8+ T cells sorted from blood, taken in a trial of the OX40 agonist ivuxolimab.

CDR3: CASSLAGASGNTIYF. The CDR3 DNA reads TGCGCCAGCAGCTTGGCCGGCGCTTCGGGAAACACCATATATTTT. The gene calls are TRBV5-1 and TRBJ1-3; D remains ambiguous. The V gene's germline CDR1 is SGHRS and CDR2 YFSETQ. The CDR3 has 15 amino acids. V lost 0 bases and J lost 4, with 11 bases in between.